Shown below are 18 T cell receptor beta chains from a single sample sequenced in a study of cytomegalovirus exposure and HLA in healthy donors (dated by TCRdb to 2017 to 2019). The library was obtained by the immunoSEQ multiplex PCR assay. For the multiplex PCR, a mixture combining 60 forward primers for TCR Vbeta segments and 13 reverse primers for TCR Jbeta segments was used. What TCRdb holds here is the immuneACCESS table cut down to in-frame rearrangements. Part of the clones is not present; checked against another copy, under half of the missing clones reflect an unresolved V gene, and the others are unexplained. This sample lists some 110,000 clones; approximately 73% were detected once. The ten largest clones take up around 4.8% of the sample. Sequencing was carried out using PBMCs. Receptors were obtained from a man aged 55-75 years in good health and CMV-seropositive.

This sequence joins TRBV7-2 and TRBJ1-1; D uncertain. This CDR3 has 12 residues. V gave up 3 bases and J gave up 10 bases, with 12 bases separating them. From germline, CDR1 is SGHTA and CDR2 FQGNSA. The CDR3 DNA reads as TGTGCCAGCAGCTTCGGGGAAATAAGAGCTTTCTTT. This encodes CASSFGEIRAFF.

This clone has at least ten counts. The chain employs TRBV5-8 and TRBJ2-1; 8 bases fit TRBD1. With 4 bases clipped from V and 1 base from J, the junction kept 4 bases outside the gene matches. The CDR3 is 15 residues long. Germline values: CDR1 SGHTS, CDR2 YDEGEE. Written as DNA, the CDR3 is TGTGCCAGCAGCCGGACAGGGTCATCCTACAATGAGCAGTTCTTC. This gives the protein CASSRTGSSYNEQFF.

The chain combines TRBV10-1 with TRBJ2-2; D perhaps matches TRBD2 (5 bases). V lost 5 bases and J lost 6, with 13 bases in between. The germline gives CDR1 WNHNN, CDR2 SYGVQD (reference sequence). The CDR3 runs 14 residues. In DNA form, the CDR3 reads TGCGCCAGCAGTTCGGGGTTCCTCTCCGGGGAGCTGTTTTTT. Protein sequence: CASSSGFLSGELFF.

The chain's CDR3 is CASSQRAGTPNSPLHF. The CDR3 DNA is TGCGCCAGCAGCCAGAGGGCCGGGACACCAAATTCACCCCTCCACTTT. V is TRBV4-1 and J is TRBJ1-6, with D possibly being TRBD1 (6 bases). CDR1 is MGHRA and CDR2 is YSYEKL in the germline V gene. The CDR3 runs 16 residues. V lost 3 bases, J lost 7 bases, and 16 bases lay in between.

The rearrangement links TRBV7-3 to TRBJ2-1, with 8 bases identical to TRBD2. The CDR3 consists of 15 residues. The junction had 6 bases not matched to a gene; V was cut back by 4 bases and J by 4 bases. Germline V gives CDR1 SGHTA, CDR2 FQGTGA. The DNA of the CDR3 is TGTGCCAGCAGCTCACGGGGGGGATCGTACAATGAGCAGTTCTTC. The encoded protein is CASSSRGGSYNEQFF. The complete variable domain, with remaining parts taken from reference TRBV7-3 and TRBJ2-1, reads GAGVSQTPSNKVTEKGKYVELRCDPISGHTALYWYRQSLGQGPEFLIYFQGTGAADDSGLPNDRFFAVRPEGSVSTLKIQRTERGDSAVYLCASSSRGGSYNEQFFGPGTRLTVL.

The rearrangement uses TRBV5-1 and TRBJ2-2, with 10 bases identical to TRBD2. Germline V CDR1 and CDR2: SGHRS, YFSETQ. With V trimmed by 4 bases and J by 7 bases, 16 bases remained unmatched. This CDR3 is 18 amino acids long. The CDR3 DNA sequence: TGCGCCAGCAGCGGGACCCCCGGAAGCGGGGGGGCTGACGGGGAGCTGTTTTTT. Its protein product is CASSGTPGSGGADGELFF.

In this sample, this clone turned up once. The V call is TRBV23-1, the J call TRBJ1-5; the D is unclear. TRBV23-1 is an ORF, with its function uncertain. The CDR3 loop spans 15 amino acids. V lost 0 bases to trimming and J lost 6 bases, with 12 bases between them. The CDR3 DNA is TGCGCCAGCAGTCAATCTTTGGTCAGGATTCAGCCCCAGCATTTT. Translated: CASSQSLVRIQPQHF.

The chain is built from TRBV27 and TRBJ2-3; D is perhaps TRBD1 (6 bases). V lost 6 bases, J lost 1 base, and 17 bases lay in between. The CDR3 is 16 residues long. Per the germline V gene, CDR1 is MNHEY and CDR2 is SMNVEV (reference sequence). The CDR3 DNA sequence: TGTGCCAGCAGGCCCGCCGGGACAAGCGGCACAGATACGCAGTATTTT. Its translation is CASRPAGTSGTDTQYF.

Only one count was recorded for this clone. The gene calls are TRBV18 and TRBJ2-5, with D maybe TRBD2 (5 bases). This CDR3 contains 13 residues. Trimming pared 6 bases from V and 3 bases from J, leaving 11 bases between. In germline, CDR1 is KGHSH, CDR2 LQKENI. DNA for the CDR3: TGTGCCAGCTCCCAGACTAACGAAGAGACCCAGTACTTC. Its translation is CASSQTNEETQYF.

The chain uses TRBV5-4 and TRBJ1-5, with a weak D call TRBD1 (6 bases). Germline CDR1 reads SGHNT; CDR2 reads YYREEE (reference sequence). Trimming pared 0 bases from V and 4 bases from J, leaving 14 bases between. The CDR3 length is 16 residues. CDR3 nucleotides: TGTGCCAGCAGCTTGGATGCAGGGGTACCGAATCAGCCCCAGCATTTT. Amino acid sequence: CASSLDAGVPNQPQHF.

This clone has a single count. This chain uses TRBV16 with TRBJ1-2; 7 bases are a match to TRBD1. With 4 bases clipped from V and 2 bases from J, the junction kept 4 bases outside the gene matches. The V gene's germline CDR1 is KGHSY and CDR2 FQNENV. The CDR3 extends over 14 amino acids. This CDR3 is CASSPGQFNYGYTF. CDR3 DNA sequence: TGTGCCAGCAGCCCGGGACAGTTCAACTATGGCTACACCTTC.

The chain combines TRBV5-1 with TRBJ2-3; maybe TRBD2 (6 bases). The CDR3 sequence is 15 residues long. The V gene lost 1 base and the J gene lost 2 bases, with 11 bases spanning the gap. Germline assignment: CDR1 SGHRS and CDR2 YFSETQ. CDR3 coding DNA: TGCGCCAGCAGCTTGATGGGGGACTTCACAGATACGCAGTATTTT. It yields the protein CASSLMGDFTDTQYF.

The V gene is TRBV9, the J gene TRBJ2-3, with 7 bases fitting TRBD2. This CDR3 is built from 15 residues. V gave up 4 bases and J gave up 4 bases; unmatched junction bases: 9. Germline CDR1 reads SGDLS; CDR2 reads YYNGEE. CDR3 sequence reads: CASSPRGGPPDTQYF. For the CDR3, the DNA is TGTGCCAGCAGCCCGCGCGGGGGTCCCCCAGATACGCAGTATTTT.

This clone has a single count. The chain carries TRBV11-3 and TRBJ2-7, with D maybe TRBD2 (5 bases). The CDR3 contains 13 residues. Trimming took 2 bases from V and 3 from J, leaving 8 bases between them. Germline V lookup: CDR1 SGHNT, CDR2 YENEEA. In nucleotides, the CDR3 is TGTGCCAGCAGCTTAAGGGAGCACTACGAGCAGTACTTC. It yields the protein CASSLREHYEQYF.

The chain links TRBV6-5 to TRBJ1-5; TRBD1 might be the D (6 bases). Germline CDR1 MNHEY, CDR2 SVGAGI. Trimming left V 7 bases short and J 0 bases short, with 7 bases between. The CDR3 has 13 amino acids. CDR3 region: CASKGGSNQPQHF. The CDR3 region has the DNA TGTGCCAGCAAAGGGGGTAGCAATCAGCCCCAGCATTTT.

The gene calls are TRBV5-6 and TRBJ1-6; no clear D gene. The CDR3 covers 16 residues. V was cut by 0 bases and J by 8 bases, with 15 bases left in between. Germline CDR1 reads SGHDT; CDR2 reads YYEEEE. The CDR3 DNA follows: TGTGCCAGCAGCTTGGACGGAGGGTATCCCCATTCACCCCTCCACTTT. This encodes CASSLDGGYPHSPLHF. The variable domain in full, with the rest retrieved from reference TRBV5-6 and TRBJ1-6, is DAGVTQSPTHLIKTRGQQVTLRCSPKSGHDTVSWYQQALGQGPQFIFQYYEEEERQRGNFPDRFSGHQFPNYSSELNVNALLLGDSALYLCASSLDGGYPHSPLHFGNGTRLTVT.

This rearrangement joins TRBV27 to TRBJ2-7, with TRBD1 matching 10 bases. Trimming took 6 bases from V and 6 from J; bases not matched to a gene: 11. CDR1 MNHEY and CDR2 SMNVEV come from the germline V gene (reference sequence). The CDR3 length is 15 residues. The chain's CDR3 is CASSKPGQGLREQYF. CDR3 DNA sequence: TGTGCCAGCAGCAAACCGGGACAGGGGCTCCGCGAGCAGTACTTC.

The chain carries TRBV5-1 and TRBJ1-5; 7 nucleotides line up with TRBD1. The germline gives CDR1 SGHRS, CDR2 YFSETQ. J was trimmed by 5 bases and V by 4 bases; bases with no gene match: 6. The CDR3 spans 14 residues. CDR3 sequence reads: CASSQGQLDQPQHF. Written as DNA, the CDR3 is TGCGCCAGCAGCCAGGGACAGCTGGATCAGCCCCAGCATTTT.